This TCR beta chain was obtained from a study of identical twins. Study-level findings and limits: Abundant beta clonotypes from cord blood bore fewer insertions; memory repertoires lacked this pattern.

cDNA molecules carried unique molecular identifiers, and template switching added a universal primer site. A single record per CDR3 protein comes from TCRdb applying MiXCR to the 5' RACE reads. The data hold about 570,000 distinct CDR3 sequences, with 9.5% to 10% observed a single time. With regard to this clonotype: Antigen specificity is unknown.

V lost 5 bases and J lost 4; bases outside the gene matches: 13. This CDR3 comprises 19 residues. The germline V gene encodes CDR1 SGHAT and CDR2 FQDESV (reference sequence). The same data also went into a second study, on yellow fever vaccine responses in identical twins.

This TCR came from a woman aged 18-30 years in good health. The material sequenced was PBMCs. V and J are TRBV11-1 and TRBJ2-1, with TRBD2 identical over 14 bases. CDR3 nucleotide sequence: TGTGCCAGCAGCCCCGGGACTAGCGGGAGTCTCCAACATTACAATGAGCAGTTCTTC. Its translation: CASSPGTSGSLQHYNEQFF. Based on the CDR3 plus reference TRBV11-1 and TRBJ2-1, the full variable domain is EAEVAQSPRYKITEKSQAVAFWCDPISGHATLYWYRQILGQGPELLVQFQDESVVDDSQLPKDRFSAERLKGVDSTLKIQPAELGDSAMYLCASSPGTSGSLQHYNEQFFGPGTRLTVL.